Sequencing of this T cell receptor beta chain was carried out in a study of T-cell reconstitution after alpha-beta-depleted transplantation in children. The study, taken as a whole, reports: Elevated TCRbeta diversity at day 60 was traced, in some patients, to surviving recipient T cells and thymic progenitors. T-cell counts and diversity at one year following transplant were attributed mainly to newly produced T cells. After transplant, at about two months, alpha-beta T cells were reportedly derived from several hundred expanded graft clones.

Germline-derived CDR1 and CDR2 are SGHRS and YFSETQ. V gave up 2 bases and J gave up 3 bases; unmatched junction bases: 15. The CDR3 is 19 amino acids. This clonotype has a count of ten or more. Its antigen is as yet unknown. Construction of the TCRbeta library involved unique molecular identifiers. TCRdb fed the PCR reads into MiXCR, producing one record per CDR3 protein. The repertoire has just under 250,000 distinct CDR3 sequences, 20% to 30% of them found once; the top ten carry about 2.6%. This TCR came from a girl aged 2 to 10 with Fanconi anemia, due to receive a stem cell transplant. The sample here was PBMCs, taken before TCRalphabeta/CD19-depleted stem cell transplant. The V call is TRBV5-1, the J call TRBJ2-2, with 8 bases matching TRBD2. The CDR3 spells CASSFPPRRPAGDTGELFF. CDR3 in DNA: TGCGCCAGCAGCTTTCCCCCCCGCCGCCCAGCGGGGGACACCGGGGAGCTGTTTTTT.